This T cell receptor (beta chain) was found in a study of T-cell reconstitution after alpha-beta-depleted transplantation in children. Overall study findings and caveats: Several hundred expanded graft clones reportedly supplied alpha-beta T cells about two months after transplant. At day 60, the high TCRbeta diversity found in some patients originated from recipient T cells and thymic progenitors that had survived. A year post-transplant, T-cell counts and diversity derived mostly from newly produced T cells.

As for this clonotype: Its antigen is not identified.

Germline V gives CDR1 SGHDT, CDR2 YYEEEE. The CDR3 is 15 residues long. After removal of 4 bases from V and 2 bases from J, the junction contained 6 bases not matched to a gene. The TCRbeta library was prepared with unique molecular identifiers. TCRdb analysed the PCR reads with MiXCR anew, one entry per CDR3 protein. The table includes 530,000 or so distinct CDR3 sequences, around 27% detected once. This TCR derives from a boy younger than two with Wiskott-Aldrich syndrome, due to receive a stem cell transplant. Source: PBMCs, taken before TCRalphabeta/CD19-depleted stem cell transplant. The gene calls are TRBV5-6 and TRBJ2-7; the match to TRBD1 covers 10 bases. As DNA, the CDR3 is TGTGCCAGCAGCCCTGGGACAGGGGCCGCCTACGAGCAGTACTTC. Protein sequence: CASSPGTGAAYEQYF.